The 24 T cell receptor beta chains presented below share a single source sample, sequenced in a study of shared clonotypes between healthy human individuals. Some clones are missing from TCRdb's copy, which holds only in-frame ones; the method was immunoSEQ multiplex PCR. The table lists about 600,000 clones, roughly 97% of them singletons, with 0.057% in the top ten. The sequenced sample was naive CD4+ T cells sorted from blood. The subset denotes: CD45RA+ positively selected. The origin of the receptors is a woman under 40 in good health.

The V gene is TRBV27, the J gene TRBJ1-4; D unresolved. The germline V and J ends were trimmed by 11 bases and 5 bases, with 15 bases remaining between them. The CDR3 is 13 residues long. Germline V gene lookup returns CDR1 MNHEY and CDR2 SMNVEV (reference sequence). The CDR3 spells CASSPLLNEKLFF. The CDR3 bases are TGTGCCTCATCGCCCCTGTTAAATGAAAAACTGTTTTTT.

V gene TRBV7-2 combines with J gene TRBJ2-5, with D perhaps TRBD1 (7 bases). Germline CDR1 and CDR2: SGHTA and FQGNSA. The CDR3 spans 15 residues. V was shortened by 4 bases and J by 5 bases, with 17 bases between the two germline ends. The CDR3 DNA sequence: TGTGCCAGCAGCTCTTACAGGGGAGGCGGGGAGACCCAGTACTTC. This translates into CASSSYRGGGETQYF.

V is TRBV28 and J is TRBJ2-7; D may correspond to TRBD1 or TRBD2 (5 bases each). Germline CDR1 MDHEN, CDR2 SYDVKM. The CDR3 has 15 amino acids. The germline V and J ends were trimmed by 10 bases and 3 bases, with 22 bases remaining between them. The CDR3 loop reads CAITGSGALNYEQYF. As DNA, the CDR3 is TGTGCCATCACGGGGTCCGGGGCCCTTAACTACGAGCAGTACTTC.

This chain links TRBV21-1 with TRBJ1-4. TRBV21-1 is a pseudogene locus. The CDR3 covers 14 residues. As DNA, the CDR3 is TGTGCCAGCAGCATTAAGGGGGAGGGAGAAAAACTGTTTTTT. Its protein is CASSIKGEGEKLFF.

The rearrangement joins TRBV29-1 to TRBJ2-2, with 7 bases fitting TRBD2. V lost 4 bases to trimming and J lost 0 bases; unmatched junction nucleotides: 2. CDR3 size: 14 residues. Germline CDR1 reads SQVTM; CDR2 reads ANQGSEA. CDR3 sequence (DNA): TGCAGCGTTGTTGCGGGAGCGAACACCGGGGAGCTGTTTTTT. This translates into CSVVAGANTGELFF.

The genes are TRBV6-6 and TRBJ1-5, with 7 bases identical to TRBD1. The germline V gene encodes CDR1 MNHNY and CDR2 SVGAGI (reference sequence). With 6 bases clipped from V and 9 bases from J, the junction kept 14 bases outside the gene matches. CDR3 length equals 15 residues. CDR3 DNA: TGTGCCAGCAGGTCTGGACAGGCCCTAGAAAGGCCCCAGCATTTT. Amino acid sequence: CASRSGQALERPQHF.

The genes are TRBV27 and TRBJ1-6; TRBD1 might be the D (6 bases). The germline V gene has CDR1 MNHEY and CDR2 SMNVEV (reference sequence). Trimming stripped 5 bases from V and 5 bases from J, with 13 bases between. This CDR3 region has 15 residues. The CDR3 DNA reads TGTGCCAGCAGTCCGGACAGCTCTAATAATTCACCCCTCCACTTT. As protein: CASSPDSSNNSPLHF.

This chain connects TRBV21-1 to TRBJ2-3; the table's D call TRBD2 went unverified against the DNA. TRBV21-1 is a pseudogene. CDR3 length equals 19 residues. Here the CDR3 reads CASSKVGSEAGVGTDTQYF. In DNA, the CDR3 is TGTGCCAGCAGCAAAGTGGGCAGCGAAGCGGGAGTAGGCACAGATACGCAGTATTTT.

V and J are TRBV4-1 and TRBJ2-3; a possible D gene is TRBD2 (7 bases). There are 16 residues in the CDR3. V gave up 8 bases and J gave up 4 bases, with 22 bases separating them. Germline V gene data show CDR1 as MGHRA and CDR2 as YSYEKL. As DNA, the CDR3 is TGCGCCAGCTGGGATCCCAAAAGGGGGGGATCAGATACGCAGTATTTT. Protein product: CASWDPKRGGSDTQYF.

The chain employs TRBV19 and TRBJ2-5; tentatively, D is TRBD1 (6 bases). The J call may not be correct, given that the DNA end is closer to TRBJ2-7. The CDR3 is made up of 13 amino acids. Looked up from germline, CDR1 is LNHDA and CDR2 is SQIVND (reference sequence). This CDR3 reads CASSSRGTYEQYF. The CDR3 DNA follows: TGTGCCAGTAGTTCGAGGGGGACCTACGAGCAGTACTTC.

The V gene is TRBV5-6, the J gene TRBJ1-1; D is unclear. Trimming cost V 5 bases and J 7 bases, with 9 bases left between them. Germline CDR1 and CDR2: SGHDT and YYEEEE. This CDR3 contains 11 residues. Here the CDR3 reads CASSSQSEAFF. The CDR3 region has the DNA TGTGCCAGCAGTTCACAGAGTGAAGCTTTCTTT. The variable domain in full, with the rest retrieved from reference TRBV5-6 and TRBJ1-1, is DAGVTQSPTHLIKTRGQQVTLRCSPKSGHDTVSWYQQALGQGPQFIFQYYEEEERQRGNFPDRFSGHQFPNYSSELNVNALLLGDSALYLCASSSQSEAFFGQGTRLTVV.

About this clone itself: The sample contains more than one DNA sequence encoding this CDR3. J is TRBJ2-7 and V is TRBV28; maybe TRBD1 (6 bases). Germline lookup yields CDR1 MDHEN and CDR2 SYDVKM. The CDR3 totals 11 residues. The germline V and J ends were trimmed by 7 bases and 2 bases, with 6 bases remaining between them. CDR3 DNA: TGTGCCAGCACAGGGGCCTACGAGCAGTACTTC. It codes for CASTGAYEQYF.

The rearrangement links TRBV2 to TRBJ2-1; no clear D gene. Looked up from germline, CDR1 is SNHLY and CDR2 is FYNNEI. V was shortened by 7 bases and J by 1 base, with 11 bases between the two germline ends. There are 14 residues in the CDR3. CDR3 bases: TGTGCCAGCAAGGCGCCTGCATCCTACAATGAGCAGTTCTTC. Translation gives CASKAPASYNEQFF.

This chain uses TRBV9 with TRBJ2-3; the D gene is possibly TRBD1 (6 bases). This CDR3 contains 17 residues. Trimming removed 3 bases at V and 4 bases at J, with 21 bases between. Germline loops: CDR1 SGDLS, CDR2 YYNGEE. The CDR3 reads CASSGPFTGRRSDTQYF. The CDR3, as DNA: TGTGCCAGCAGCGGACCTTTCACAGGGCGACGCTCAGATACGCAGTATTTT. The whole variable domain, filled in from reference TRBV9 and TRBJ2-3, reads DSGVTQTPKHLITATGQRVTLRCSPRSGDLSVYWYQQSLDQGLQFLIQYYNGEERAKGNILERFSAQQFPDLHSELNLSSLELGDSALYFCASSGPFTGRRSDTQYFGPGTRLTVL.

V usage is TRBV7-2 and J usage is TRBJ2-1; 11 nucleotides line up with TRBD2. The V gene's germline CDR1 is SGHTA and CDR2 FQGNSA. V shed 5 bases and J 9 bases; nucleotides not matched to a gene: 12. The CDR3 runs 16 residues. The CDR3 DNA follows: TGTGCCAGCAGCGTGGGGGCATTAGCGGGAGGGAGTGAGCAGTTCTTC. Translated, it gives CASSVGALAGGSEQFF.

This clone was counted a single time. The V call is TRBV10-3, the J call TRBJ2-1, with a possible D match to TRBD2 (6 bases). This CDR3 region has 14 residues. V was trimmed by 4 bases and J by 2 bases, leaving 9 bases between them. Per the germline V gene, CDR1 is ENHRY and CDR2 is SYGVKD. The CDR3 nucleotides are TGTGCCATCAGTGTATCGGGGGCCTACAATGAGCAGTTCTTC. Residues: CAISVSGAYNEQFF.

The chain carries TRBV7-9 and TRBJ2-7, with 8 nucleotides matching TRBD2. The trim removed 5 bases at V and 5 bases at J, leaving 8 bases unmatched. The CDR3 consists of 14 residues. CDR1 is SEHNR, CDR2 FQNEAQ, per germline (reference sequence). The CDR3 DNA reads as TGTGCCAGCAGCACAAGCGGGAGTCTCCACGAGCAGTACTTC. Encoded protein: CASSTSGSLHEQYF.

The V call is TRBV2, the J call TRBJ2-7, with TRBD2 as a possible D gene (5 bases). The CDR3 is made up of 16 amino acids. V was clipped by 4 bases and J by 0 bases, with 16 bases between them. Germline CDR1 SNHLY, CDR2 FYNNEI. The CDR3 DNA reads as TGTGCCAGCAGTGTCGGAGGAAGGAAAAGCTCCTACGAGCAGTACTTC. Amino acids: CASSVGGRKSSYEQYF.

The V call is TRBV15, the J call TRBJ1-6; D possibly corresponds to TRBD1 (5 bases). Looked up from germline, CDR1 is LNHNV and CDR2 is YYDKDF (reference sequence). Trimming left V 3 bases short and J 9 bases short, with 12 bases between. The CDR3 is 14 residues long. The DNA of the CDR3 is TGTGCCACCAGCAGGGACACGGACGGTTCACCCCTCCACTTT. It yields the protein CATSRDTDGSPLHF.

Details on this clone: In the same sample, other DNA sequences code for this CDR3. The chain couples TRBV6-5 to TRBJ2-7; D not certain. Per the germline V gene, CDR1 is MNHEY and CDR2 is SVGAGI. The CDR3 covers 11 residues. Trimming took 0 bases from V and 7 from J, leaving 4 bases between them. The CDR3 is CASSYSGEQYF. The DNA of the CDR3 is TGTGCCAGCAGTTACTCCGGGGAGCAGTACTTC.

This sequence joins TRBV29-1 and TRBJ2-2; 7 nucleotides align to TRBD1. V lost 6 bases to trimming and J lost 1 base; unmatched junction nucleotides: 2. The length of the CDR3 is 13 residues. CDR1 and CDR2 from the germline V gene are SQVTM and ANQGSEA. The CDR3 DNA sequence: TGCAGCGTATGGACAGGGAACACCGGGGAGCTGTTTTTT. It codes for CSVWTGNTGELFF.

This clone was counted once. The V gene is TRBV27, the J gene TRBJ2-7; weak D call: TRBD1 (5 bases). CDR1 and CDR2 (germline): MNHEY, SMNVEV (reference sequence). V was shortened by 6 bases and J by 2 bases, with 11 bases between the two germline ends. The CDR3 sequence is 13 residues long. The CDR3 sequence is CASRDTNAYEQYF. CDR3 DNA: TGTGCCAGCAGGGACACCAATGCCTACGAGCAGTACTTC.

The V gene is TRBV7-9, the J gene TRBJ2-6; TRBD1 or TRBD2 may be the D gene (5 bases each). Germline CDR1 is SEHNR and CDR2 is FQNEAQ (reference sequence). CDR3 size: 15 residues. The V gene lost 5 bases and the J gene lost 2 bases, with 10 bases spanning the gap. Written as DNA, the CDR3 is TGTGCCAGCAGCCCACTAGGGGCTGGGGCCAACGTCCTGACTTTC. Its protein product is CASSPLGAGANVLTF.

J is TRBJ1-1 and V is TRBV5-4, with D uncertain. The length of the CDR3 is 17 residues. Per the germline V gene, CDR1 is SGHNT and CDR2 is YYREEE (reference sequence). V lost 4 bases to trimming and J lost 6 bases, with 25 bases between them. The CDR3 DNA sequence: TGTGCCAGCAGCCCCGGTATATCCGCCGAAGAAAACGCTGAAGCTTTCTTT. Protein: CASSPGISAEENAEAFF.